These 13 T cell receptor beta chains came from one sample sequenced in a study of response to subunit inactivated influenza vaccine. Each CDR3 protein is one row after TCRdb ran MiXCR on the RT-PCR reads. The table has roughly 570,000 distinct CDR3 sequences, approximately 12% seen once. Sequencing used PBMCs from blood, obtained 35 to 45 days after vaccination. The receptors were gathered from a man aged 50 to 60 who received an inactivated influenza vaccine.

CDR3 DNA sequence: TGTGCCAGCAGCCCAACTACCGGGACGTATGTCTACGAGCAGTACTTC. It is translated as CASSPTTGTYVYEQYF. The chain uses TRBV9 and TRBJ2-7; D possibly matches TRBD1 or TRBD2 (5 bases each). Germline V gives CDR1 SGDLS, CDR2 YYNGEE. Trimming removed 4 bases from V and 3 bases from J, with 20 bases in between. This CDR3 spans 16 amino acids.

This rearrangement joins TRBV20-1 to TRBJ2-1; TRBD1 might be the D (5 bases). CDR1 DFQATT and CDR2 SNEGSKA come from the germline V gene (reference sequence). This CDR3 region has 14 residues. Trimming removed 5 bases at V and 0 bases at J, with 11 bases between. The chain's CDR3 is CSAAGATSYNEQFF. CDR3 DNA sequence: TGCAGTGCTGCTGGGGCCACCTCCTACAATGAGCAGTTCTTC.

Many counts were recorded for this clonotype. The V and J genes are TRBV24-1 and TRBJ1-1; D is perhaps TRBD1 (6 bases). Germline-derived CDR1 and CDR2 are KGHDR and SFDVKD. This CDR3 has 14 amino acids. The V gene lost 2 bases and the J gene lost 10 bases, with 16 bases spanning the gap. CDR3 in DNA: TGTGCCACCAGTGATTCTGCGTCCACCAGGGGAGCTTTCTTT. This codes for CATSDSASTRGAFF.

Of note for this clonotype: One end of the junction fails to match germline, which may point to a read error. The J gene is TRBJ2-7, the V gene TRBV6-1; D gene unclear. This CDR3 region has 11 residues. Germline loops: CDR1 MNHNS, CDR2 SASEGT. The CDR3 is CASRALGEQYF. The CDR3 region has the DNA TGCGCCAGCAGAGCCCTGGGAGAGCAGTACTTC.

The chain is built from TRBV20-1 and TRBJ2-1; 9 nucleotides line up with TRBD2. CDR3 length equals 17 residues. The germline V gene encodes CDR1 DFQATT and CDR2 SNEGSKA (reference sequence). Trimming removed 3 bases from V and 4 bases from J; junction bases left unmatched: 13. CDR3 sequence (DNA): TGCAGTGCTAGCTCGGGTCCGACTAGCGGCAAATACAATGAGCAGTTCTTC. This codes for CSASSGPTSGKYNEQFF.

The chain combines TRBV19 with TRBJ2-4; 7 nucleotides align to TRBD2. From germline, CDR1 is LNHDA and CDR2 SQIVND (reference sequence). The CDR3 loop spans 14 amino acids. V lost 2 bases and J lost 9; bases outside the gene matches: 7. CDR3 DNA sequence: TGTGCCAGTAGTATACTGGCTGGGGGGGGCATTCAGTACTTC. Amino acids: CASSILAGGGIQYF.

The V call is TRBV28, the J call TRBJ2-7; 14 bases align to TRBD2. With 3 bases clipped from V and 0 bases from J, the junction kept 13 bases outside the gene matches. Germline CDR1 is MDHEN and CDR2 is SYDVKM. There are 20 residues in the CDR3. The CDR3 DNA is TGTGCCAGCAGTTTTGCGCAGGGACTAGCGGGAGACACCCCCTCCTACGAGCAGTACTTC. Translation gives CASSFAQGLAGDTPSYEQYF.

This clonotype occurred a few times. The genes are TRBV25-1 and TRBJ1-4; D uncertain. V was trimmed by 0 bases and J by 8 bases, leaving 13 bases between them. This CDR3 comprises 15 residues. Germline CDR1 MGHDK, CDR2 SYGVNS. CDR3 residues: CASSEYFPVGEKLFF. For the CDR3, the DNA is TGTGCCAGCAGTGAATACTTCCCAGTCGGGGAAAAACTGTTTTTT.

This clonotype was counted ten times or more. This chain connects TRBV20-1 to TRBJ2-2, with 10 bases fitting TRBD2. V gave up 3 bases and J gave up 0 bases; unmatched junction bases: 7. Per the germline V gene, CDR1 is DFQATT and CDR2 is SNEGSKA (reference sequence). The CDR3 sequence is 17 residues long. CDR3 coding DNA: TGCAGTGCTAGGAATCCTAGCGGGGGTGCGAACACCGGGGAGCTGTTTTTT. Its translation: CSARNPSGGANTGELFF.

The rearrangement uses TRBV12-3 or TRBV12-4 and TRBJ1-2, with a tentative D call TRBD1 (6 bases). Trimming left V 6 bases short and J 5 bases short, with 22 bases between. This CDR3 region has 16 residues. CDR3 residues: CASSPRTSGHRYGYTF. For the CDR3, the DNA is TGTGCCAGCAGCCCCAGAACGTCGGGACACCGTTATGGCTACACCTTC.

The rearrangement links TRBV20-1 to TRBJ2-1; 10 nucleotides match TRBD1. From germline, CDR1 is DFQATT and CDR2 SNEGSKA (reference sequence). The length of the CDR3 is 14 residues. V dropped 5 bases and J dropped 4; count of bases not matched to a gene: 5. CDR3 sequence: CSADRDRGYNEQFF. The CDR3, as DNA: TGCAGTGCTGACCGGGACAGGGGTTACAATGAGCAGTTCTTC.

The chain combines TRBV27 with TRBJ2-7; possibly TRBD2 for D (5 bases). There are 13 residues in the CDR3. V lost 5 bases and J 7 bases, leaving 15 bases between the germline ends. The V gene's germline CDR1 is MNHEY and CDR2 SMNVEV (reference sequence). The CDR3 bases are TGTGCCAGCAGTCTTCCTTATCGCGGGGAGCAGTACTTC. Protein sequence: CASSLPYRGEQYF.

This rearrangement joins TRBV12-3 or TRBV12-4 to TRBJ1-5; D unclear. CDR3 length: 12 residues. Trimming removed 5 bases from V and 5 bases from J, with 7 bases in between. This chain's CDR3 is CASSDRYQPQHF. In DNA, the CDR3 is TGTGCCAGCAGTGATCGTTATCAGCCCCAGCATTTT.